This T cell receptor beta chain is from a study of blood T cells in healthy people across ages. This clonotype was counted only a few times. CDR1 is SGHTA and CDR2 is FQGTGA in the germline V gene. V shed 3 bases, J shed 2 bases, and the junction held 2 bases outside the gene matches. CDR3 length: 15 residues. It was with a sample-barcoded 5' primer and a J-beta primer mix that a second PCR of about 7 to 12 cycles was run. From the 5' RACE reads, TCRdb called clonotypes with MiXCR, one entry per CDR3 protein. The sample includes 1.5 million to 2 million distinct CDR3 sequences, around 35% of them seen just once. A minimum of 6 micrograms of total RNA was extracted per sample.

Sequenced material: blood. The TCR comes from a woman aged 25 to 39 in good health. The genes are TRBV7-3 and TRBJ2-1; 9 bases match TRBD2. The DNA for the CDR3 is TGTGCCAGCAGCTTCGGACTAGCGACCTACAATGAGCAGTTCTTC. Encoded protein: CASSFGLATYNEQFF.